Below, 10 T cell receptor beta chains from the same sample are listed, as sequenced in a study of somatic mutations in T cells in chronic GVHD. Method: immunoSEQ multiplex PCR; TCRdb's copy keeps in-frame clones and lacks some. The data hold 13,000 to 15,000 clones, with approximately 80% observed a single time. Sequencing was carried out using Vbeta20-negative CD4+ T cells from blood. The origin of the receptors is a male patient in his 50s with chronic graft-versus-host disease. Some T cells may be provided by the graft donor.

This chain links TRBV7-6 with TRBJ2-1, with TRBD1 as a possible D gene (7 bases). The CDR3 length is 13 residues. Between the trimmed V and J ends, which lost 5 bases and 4 bases, there was a span of 9 bases. Germline CDR1 is SGHVS and CDR2 is FNYEAQ. The CDR3 here is CASSPGGYNEQFF. Here the CDR3 DNA reads TGTGCCAGCAGCCCAGGGGGGTACAATGAGCAGTTCTTC.

J is TRBJ1-5 and V is TRBV2; maybe TRBD1 (6 bases). This CDR3 spans 15 amino acids. CDR1 is SNHLY, CDR2 FYNNEI, per germline. V lost 1 base and J 3 bases, leaving 10 bases between the germline ends. CDR3 loop: CASSEGRGPNQPQHF. CDR3 nucleotide sequence: TGTGCCAGCAGTGAAGGCAGGGGTCCCAATCAGCCCCAGCATTTT.

The chain uses TRBV7-8 and TRBJ2-3, with 9 bases that match TRBD1. V trimming: 2 bases; J trimming: 1 base; junction bases outside the gene matches: 1. The CDR3 contains 15 residues. The germline CDR1 and CDR2 sequences are SGHVS and FQNEAQ. The CDR3 region has the DNA TGTGCCAGCAGCTTATGGGACAGGGGCACAGATACGCAGTATTTT. Amino acid sequence: CASSLWDRGTDTQYF.

This clone was seen a single time. This chain joins TRBV27 and TRBJ1-4; 9 bases fit TRBD1. Trimming removed 7 bases from V and 4 bases from J; junction bases left unmatched: 10. The CDR3 totals 16 residues. Germline-derived CDR1 and CDR2 are MNHEY and SMNVEV (reference sequence). CDR3 sequence (DNA): TGTGCCAGCACCCTTATGTCGGGACAGGGTAATGAAAAACTGTTTTTT. Translated, it gives CASTLMSGQGNEKLFF.

The J gene is TRBJ1-2, the V gene TRBV6-1, with no clear D. This CDR3 is built from 15 residues. V gave up 2 bases and J gave up 0 bases, with 10 bases separating them. From germline, CDR1 is MNHNS and CDR2 SASEGT. This CDR3 is CASSEWHGANYGYTF. The CDR3 region has the DNA TGTGCCAGCAGTGAATGGCACGGAGCTAACTATGGCTACACCTTC.

The V and J genes are TRBV5-8 and TRBJ2-7, with D possibly TRBD1 on 7 matching bases. The CDR3 consists of 13 residues. CDR1 and CDR2 from the germline V gene are SGHTS and YDEGEE. The V end lost 4 bases, the J end lost 4 bases, and 12 bases lay between the germline ends. For the CDR3, the DNA is TGTGCCAGCAGCATCCAGGGGGGTTACGAGCAGTACTTC. This translates into CASSIQGGYEQYF.

The genes are TRBV7-9 and TRBJ2-1, with 11 nucleotides matching TRBD2. V was pared by 5 bases and J by 9 bases, with 9 bases of the junction left unmatched. This CDR3 contains 15 residues. The germline gives CDR1 SEHNR, CDR2 FQNEAQ (reference sequence). The CDR3 nucleotides read TGTGCCAGCAGCGCCCTAGCGGGAGGCGTCGGTGAGCAGTTCTTC. It yields the protein CASSALAGGVGEQFF.

The chain combines TRBV10-3 with TRBJ1-2; the match to TRBD1 covers 10 bases. The ends lost 0 bases at V and 8 bases at J; junction bases unmatched: 9. The germline V gene encodes CDR1 ENHRY and CDR2 SYGVKD. The length of the CDR3 is 16 residues. The CDR3 nucleotides read TGTGCCATCAGTGAGTCAGGCCGGGACAGGGGCTTGGGCTACACCTTC. Residues: CAISESGRDRGLGYTF.

The chain is built from TRBV25-1 and TRBJ2-2, with a possible D match to TRBD1 (5 bases). V was cut by 0 bases and J by 4 bases, with 6 bases left in between. The CDR3 loop spans 14 amino acids. Germline values: CDR1 MGHDK, CDR2 SYGVNS. CDR3 coding DNA: TGTGCCAGCAGTGAATATAGGGGCACCGGGGAGCTGTTTTTT. This gives the protein CASSEYRGTGELFF.

The V call is TRBV2, the J call TRBJ1-2; 8 bases map to TRBD1. Germline-derived CDR1 and CDR2 are SNHLY and FYNNEI. The CDR3 length is 15 residues. The V and J ends lost 0 bases and 6 bases, in that order; junction bases with no gene match: 6. CDR3 residues: CASSEAPGTGHGYTF. The CDR3, as DNA: TGTGCCAGCAGTGAAGCACCGGGGACAGGACATGGCTACACCTTC.